This T cell receptor (beta chain) is from a study of cytomegalovirus exposure and HLA in healthy donors. A single count supports this clone. Both 60 Vbeta primers and 13 Jbeta primers went into the PCR. Method: immunoSEQ multiplex PCR; TCRdb's copy keeps in-frame clones and lacks some. The table has 150,000 to 200,000 clones, approximately 80% seen once. The junction had 4 bases not matched to a gene; V was cut back by 5 bases and J by 3 bases. This CDR3 spans 14 amino acids. CDR1 is GTSNPN, CDR2 SVGIG, per germline (reference sequence). The gene calls are TRBV30 and TRBJ2-2; 9 nucleotides align to TRBD1. The sequencing input was PBMCs. The TCR originated in a woman aged 40 to 50 in good health and CMV-seronegative. The CDR3 sequence: CAWGQGRDTGELFF. As DNA, the CDR3 is TGTGCCTGGGGACAGGGGAGGGACACCGGGGAGCTGTTTTTT. The full variable domain, rest sourced from reference TRBV30 and TRBJ2-2, is SQTIHQWPATLVQPVGSPLSLECTVEGTSNPNLYWYRQAAGRGLQLLFYSVGIGQISSEVPQNLSASRPQDRQFILSSKKLLLSDSGFYLCAWGQGRDTGELFFGEGSRLTVL.